This entry is about one T cell receptor (beta chain). The antigen is unknown. This CDR3 spans 18 amino acids. Germline values: CDR1 MDHEN, CDR2 SYDVKM. The V and J ends lost 4 bases and 2 bases, in that order; junction bases with no gene match: 15. The data derive from a study of cytomegalovirus exposure and HLA in healthy donors. The PCR had 60 Vbeta and 13 Jbeta primers. Produced via immunoSEQ multiplex PCR; TCRdb's table is partial and in-frame only. The top ten hold less than 0.65% of the sample, which has some 160,000 clones, roughly 80% seen once. General study findings and limits: HLA allele associations emerged for roughly 17,000 TCR beta sequences in a later analysis, at 0.05 false discovery rate. The authors later linked a missense DCLRE1C variant to TCR beta V- and J-gene trimming. Reportedly, a later analysis found an Asian-associated ancestry cluster had fewer N-insertions than the approximately 700-donor mean.

The chain recombines TRBV28 with TRBJ2-7; 9 bases line up with TRBD2. The clonotype was recovered from a woman in her 50s in good health and CMV-seronegative. The material sequenced was PBMCs. CDR3 sequence reads: CASSYYLSLAGVTYEQYF. The CDR3, as DNA: TGTGCCAGCAGTTATTATCTCTCACTAGCGGGCGTTACCTACGAGCAGTACTTC.